Below, one TCR beta chain is given with its context. Its antigen specificity is not known. The input lacks base qualities; no much larger clone sits a single base away. On a MiSeq, deep resolution sequencing aimed for a depth between 1 in 1 million and 1 in 200,000 T cells, with each clonotype covered approximately 10x on average. TCR beta libraries were generated with the immunoSEQ hsTCRB Kit. Processing in the source paper ran as follows. The data were analyzed with ImmunoSEQ Analyzer and ImmunoSEQ Data Assistant, and V, D and J gene assignments followed IMGT definitions. Clonality, which ranges from 0 to 1, was calculated by subtracting the normalized Shannon entropy of productive rearrangement frequencies from one. Public clonotype analysis was restricted to overrepresented clonotypes comprising at least 0.05% of each patient's repertoire. Approximately 14 age-matched healthy donor repertoires from immuneACCESS served as clonality controls. The table was pulled from immuneACCESS by TCRdb, which kept in-frame rearrangements only. Such tables lose some clones; where checked, under half of the loss comes from unresolved V genes, and the rest has no known cause. That table is the source of V, J and clone size, and D and trimming were worked out from the DNA. The sample records approximately 150,000 clones, approximately 91% of which are singletons. Of the sample, approximately 3% is held by the ten largest clones.

The sample's time point label, in plain terms: progressive disease on ibrutinib. For TCR beta library preparation, about 2.2 micrograms of genomic DNA were extracted from the cryopreserved PBMCs. Longitudinal blood samples from CLL patients on ibrutinib monotherapy were analyzed using high-throughput TCR beta sequencing. Patients were enrolled in a phase 2 open-label single-center ibrutinib monotherapy trial. These data come from a study of cytotoxic CD8 clonotypes in ibrutinib-treated CLL (dated by TCRdb to 2020 to 2023). About the investigation overall: The cohort included more than 14 treatment-naive and ten to eleven relapsed/refractory patients; roughly 17 were IGHV unmutated. Responses were partial in some 24 patients and complete in 2; after median around 65 months follow-up, some 14 stayed in remission and about 12 progressed. Samples at response were collected after a median of about twelve months of treatment, with a range of roughly 6 to 40 months. An average of 255,043 productive templates and tens of thousands of productive rearrangements was obtained per sample. Of the approximately 90 participants in the trial, approximately 26 had longitudinal samples available. Cryopreserved peripheral blood mononuclear cells were collected before treatment, at response, and at either disease progression or sustained remission. Every remission and progressive disease sample was obtained while ibrutinib was still being received by the patients.

What the authors observed across the whole study: At baseline, clonality was higher than in age-matched healthy donors and showed a strong correlation with circulating CD8+ T-cell counts. Lymph node repertoires were not examined, and the timing of sampling was not matched between patients in sustained remission and those whose disease progressed. An increase in clonality was observed at ibrutinib response, with clonality remaining stable during sustained remission and falling back toward baseline at progression. Public clonotypes were rare and either shrank or stayed stable during treatment, and the rise in clonality at ibrutinib response reflected expansion of private clonotypes.

Looking up the germline V gene yields CDR1 SGHRS and CDR2 YFSETQ. The CDR3, cysteine through phenylalanine, is 14 amino acids long. Just CDR3 DNA is preserved here, 42 bases in frame from base 1. After removal of 5 bases from V and 4 bases from J, the junction retains 6 bases not matched to a gene. The origin of this receptor is a human donor with chronic lymphocytic leukemia. This specimen was PBMCs, taken at disease progression, from a patient treated with ibrutinib. Recombination joined TRBV5-1 with TRBJ2-7; TRBD2 agrees with 10 junctional bases. At the DNA level, the sequence is TGCGCCAGCAGACAGCGGGAGGGCTGGTACGAGCAGTACTTC. It specifies CASRQREGWYEQYF.